These T cell receptor beta chains were read from a single sample in a study of PD-L1 blockade in urothelial cancer. The protocol was immunoSEQ multiplex PCR, while the TCRdb copy is restricted to in-frame clones and leaves out a portion. The sample carries 45,000 or so clones, over 75% recorded once. Specimen: PBMCs, collected around atezolizumab (anti-PD-L1) treatment. The origin of the receptors is a donor at least 40 years old with urothelial cancer. The conserved cysteine and the conserved F or W are not part of the CDR3 here.

j_gene	v_gene	CDR3aa
TRBJ1-2	TRBV5-1	ASRRQENYGYT
TRBJ1-5	TRBV30	AWSVHRPGEYQPQH
TRBJ2-3	TRBV4-3	ASSQDLVSGTSTDTQY
TRBJ2-2	TRBV7-3	ASSLLAAANTGELF
TRBJ2-6	TRBV5-5	ASSLWWAGSGANVLT
TRBJ2-3	TRBV5-5	ASSQAEGGFTDTQY
TRBJ1-4	TRBV7-6	ASSWGTARGREKLF
TRBJ2-1	TRBV19	ASSTVRTSGTWVV
TRBJ1-5	TRBV7-9	ASSFAGSNQPQH
TRBJ2-7	TRBV25-1	ASSALGLGSGEQY
TRBJ2-1	TRBV2	ASSPLNNEQF
TRBJ1-1	TRBV6-1	ASNRDLGAF
TRBJ1-4	TRBV7-9	ASSPRGAANEKLF
TRBJ2-7	TRBV21-1	ASSKDTEQY
TRBJ1-5	TRBV7-2	ASSLRKGINQPQH
TRBJ2-7	TRBV30	AWSGAGTSGYEQY
TRBJ1-3	TRBV28	ASSLALGTGRGNTIY
TRBJ2-5	TRBV5-1	ASSLRTRSGGETQY
TRBJ2-1	TRBV9	ASAGNEQF
TRBJ2-3	TRBV19	ASSIDGTSGRDTQY
TRBJ1-3	TRBV5-4	ASSQGQGGGNTIY
TRBJ2-2	TRBV30	AWRGQSTGELF
TRBJ2-7	TRBV6-6	ASRGGLGENYYEQY
TRBJ2-7	TRBV7-8	ASSLPTGVAYEQY
TRBJ1-6	TRBV5-1	ASRPGTAYNSPLH
TRBJ1-1	TRBV6-5	ASSYGGATEAF
TRBJ2-1	TRBV2	ASTGTTPPGEQF
TRBJ2-7	TRBV27	ASRASGSYEQY
TRBJ1-2	TRBV29-1	SVEAQGGGYT
TRBJ1-1	TRBV9	ASSPHRGEGTEAF
TRBJ2-3	TRBV5-1	ASSPGLAGGYADTQY
TRBJ2-1	TRBV7-2	ASSATGFYNEQF
TRBJ1-5	TRBV7-8	ASSARPLGGPQH
TRBJ2-5	TRBV7-2	ASSLTGLGEQETQY
TRBJ2-3	TRBV9	ASSVGGQSSTDTQY
TRBJ2-6	TRBV4-3	ASSQETGSGANVLT
TRBJ1-2	TRBV7-9	ASSPRGGNWGYT
TRBJ2-1	TRBV6-6	ASSPPSGGGF
TRBJ2-6	TRBV18	ASSPLTGINSGANVLT
TRBJ2-7	TRBV7-2	ASSPGQGAYEQY
TRBJ1-2	TRBV19	ASSPRTGRRRGGGYT
TRBJ1-2	TRBV7-9	ASSRLTEQGLAHYGYT
TRBJ1-5	TRBV27	ASSPGQGIEPQH
TRBJ2-1	TRBV5-1	ASSGSGNYNEQF
TRBJ2-1	TRBV9	ASSPGTSYNEQF
TRBJ1-5	TRBV2	ASSPWGGSNQPQH
TRBJ2-2	TRBV18	ASSGRSNTGELF
TRBJ1-1	TRBV18	ASSYRQGKNTEAF
TRBJ2-7	TRBV18	ASSPTGVGDEQY